A single sample gave rise to the 23 T cell receptor beta chains below, sequenced in a study of shared clonotypes between healthy human individuals. The table came from immunoSEQ multiplex PCR; TCRdb's copy has only in-frame clones and leaves some out. The data contain over 2 million clones, about 95% of them singletons. The specimen sequenced was naive CD4+ T cells sorted from blood. Subset described: CD45RA+ positively selected. These receptor sequences come from a man between 18 and 29 years old in good health.

The gene calls are TRBV2 and TRBJ1-1, with D hard to call. Germline V lookup: CDR1 SNHLY, CDR2 FYNNEI. Between the trimmed V and J ends, which lost 0 bases and 1 base, there was a span of 9 bases. The CDR3 length is 15 residues. The CDR3 nucleotides read TGTGCCAGCAGTGAAGCGTCGGGTACGAACACTGAAGCTTTCTTT. Encoded protein: CASSEASGTNTEAFF.

The chain carries TRBV4-1 and TRBJ1-1; the D gene is possibly TRBD1 (6 bases). Trimming took off 4 bases at V and 2 bases at J, with 11 bases between the two ends. CDR3 length equals 14 residues. Germline V gene data show CDR1 as MGHRA and CDR2 as YSYEKL. The chain's CDR3 is CASSRVRGNTEAFF. The CDR3 DNA sequence: TGCGCCAGCAGCCGGGTCAGGGGCAACACTGAAGCTTTCTTT.

The chain carries TRBV18 and TRBJ2-4, with a tentative D call TRBD2 (6 bases). Per germline, CDR1 KGHSH and CDR2 LQKENI. Trimming cost V 2 bases and J 1 base, with 21 bases left between them. The length of the CDR3 is 19 residues. The CDR3 region is CASSPISGAGIIAKNIQYF. CDR3 bases: TGTGCCAGCTCACCAATTTCAGGCGCGGGGATTATTGCCAAAAACATTCAGTACTTC. The full variable domain, rest sourced from reference TRBV18 and TRBJ2-4, is NAGVMQNPRHLVRRRGQEARLRCSPMKGHSHVYWYRQLPEEGLKFMVYLQKENIIDESGMPKERFSAEFPKEGPSILRIQQVVRGDSAAYFCASSPISGAGIIAKNIQYFGAGTRLSVL.

J is TRBJ2-1 and V is TRBV2; possibly TRBD1 or TRBD2 for D (5 bases each). Trimming took off 5 bases at V and 9 bases at J, with 17 bases between the two ends. CDR3 length: 14 amino acids. Looked up from germline, CDR1 is SNHLY and CDR2 is FYNNEI. The CDR3 loop is CASSIPGTGREQFF. In nucleotides, the CDR3 is TGTGCCAGCAGTATTCCCGGGACGGGGCGTGAGCAGTTCTTC. Based on the CDR3 plus reference TRBV2 and TRBJ2-1, the full variable domain is EPEVTQTPSHQVTQMGQEVILRCVPISNHLYFYWYRQILGQKVEFLVSFYNNEISEKSEIFDDQFSVERPDGSNFTLKIRSTKLEDSAMYFCASSIPGTGREQFFGPGTRLTVL.

The chain is built from TRBV18 and TRBJ2-5, with D possibly matching TRBD2 (6 bases). CDR1 and CDR2 (germline): KGHSH, LQKENI. Trimming removed 2 bases from V and 1 base from J, with 11 bases in between. The CDR3 has 15 residues. The CDR3 DNA sequence: TGTGCCAGCTCACCAAACGTGGGGGGCCAAGAGACCCAGTACTTC. This gives the protein CASSPNVGGQETQYF.

The chain recombines TRBV5-6 with TRBJ1-3; the match to TRBD1 covers 8 bases. The length of the CDR3 is 18 residues. Germline loops: CDR1 SGHDT, CDR2 YYEEEE. V trimming: 2 bases; J trimming: 0 bases; junction bases outside the gene matches: 10. CDR3 DNA sequence: TGTGCCAGCAGCTTTAGCCCGGTGGGACAGGTCTCTGGAAACACCATATATTTT. Residues: CASSFSPVGQVSGNTIYF.

The chain links TRBV11-2 to TRBJ2-1; no clear D gene. CDR3 size: 11 residues. The germline CDR1 and CDR2 sequences are SGHAT and FQNNGV. V gave up 4 bases and J gave up 8 bases, with 6 bases separating them. CDR3 region: CASSSSYEQFF. In DNA form, the CDR3 reads TGTGCCAGCAGCTCCTCCTATGAGCAGTTCTTC. Based on the CDR3 plus reference TRBV11-2 and TRBJ2-1, the full variable domain is EAGVAQSPRYKIIEKRQSVAFWCNPISGHATLYWYQQILGQGPKLLIQFQNNGVVDDSQLPKDRFSAERLKGVDSTLKIQPAKLEDSAVYLCASSSSYEQFFGPGTRLTVL.

This chain joins TRBV29-1 and TRBJ2-1; 11 bases align to TRBD2. With V trimmed by 6 bases and J by 0 bases, 4 bases remained unmatched. Germline values: CDR1 SQVTM, CDR2 ANQGSEA. This CDR3 has 15 amino acids. CDR3 nucleotide sequence: TGCAGCGTCGCTAGCGGGGGGAGCTCCTACAATGAGCAGTTCTTC. It specifies CSVASGGSSYNEQFF.

The chain joins TRBV6-5 to TRBJ2-3; TRBD1 is a possible D gene (6 bases). Trimming took off 7 bases at V and 3 bases at J, with 17 bases between the two ends. Germline V gives CDR1 MNHEY, CDR2 SVGAGI. The length of the CDR3 is 15 residues. CDR3 amino acids: CASTLTGTPTDTQYF. For the CDR3, the DNA is TGTGCCAGCACTCTTACAGGGACCCCGACAGATACGCAGTATTTT.

This clone appeared a single time. The chain is built from TRBV6-9 and TRBJ2-1; unclear D gene. The CDR3 loop spans 10 amino acids. Germline values: CDR1 MNHGY, CDR2 SVAAGI. V was clipped by 7 bases and J by 7 bases, with 5 bases between them. The CDR3 nucleotides are TGTGCCAGCACTGGAAATGAGCAGTTCTTC. Protein: CASTGNEQFF.

This clone was seen once. This specimen includes other DNA sequences encoding the same CDR3. CDR3 bases: TGTGCCGGGCAGGGATCTGGAAACACCATATATTTT. Protein: CAGQGSGNTIYF. The chain joins TRBV30 to TRBJ1-3; TRBD1 is a possible D gene (5 bases). This CDR3 is built from 12 residues. The ends were cut back, 8 bases at V and 1 base at J, with 9 bases in the middle. Germline V CDR1 and CDR2: GTSNPN, SVGIG (reference sequence).

V gene TRBV18 combines with J gene TRBJ2-1, with TRBD2 matching 9 bases. The CDR3 covers 15 residues. V was clipped by 6 bases and J by 7 bases; unmatched bases: 10. Germline loops: CDR1 KGHSH, CDR2 LQKENI. CDR3 in amino acids: CASSVGLAVGNEQFF. The CDR3 nucleotides read TGTGCCAGCTCGGTGGGACTAGCTGTCGGTAATGAGCAGTTCTTC.

The CDR3 DNA reads TGTGCCAGCAGCTTTCAGGGGGCGAACATAAACGAGCAGTACTTC. Translating it yields CASSFQGANINEQYF. This rearrangement joins TRBV7-6 to TRBJ2-7; 8 bases are a match to TRBD1. Germline lookup yields CDR1 SGHVS and CDR2 FNYEAQ. CDR3 length equals 15 residues. Trimming cost V 3 bases and J 5 bases; bases outside gene matches: 9. Full variable domain (outside the CDR3, taken from reference TRBV7-6 and TRBJ2-7): GAGVSQSPRYKVTKRGQDVALRCDPISGHVSLYWYRQALGQGPEFLTYFNYEAQQDKSGLPNDRFSAERPEGSISTLTIQRTEQRDSAMYRCASSFQGANINEQYFGPGTRLTVT.

Notes on this clone: Other DNA sequences in the sample encode the same CDR3. The rearrangement joins TRBV10-3 to TRBJ2-7; D is possibly TRBD2 (5 bases). Trimming removed 2 bases at V and 2 bases at J, with 10 bases between. Germline CDR1 reads ENHRY; CDR2 reads SYGVKD. The CDR3 length is 14 residues. In DNA, the CDR3 is TGTGCCATCAGTGAGCTCGCGGGCCCCTACGAGCAGTACTTC. Its protein is CAISELAGPYEQYF.

Remarks on this clone: The sample contains more than one DNA sequence encoding this CDR3. This chain connects TRBV7-2 to TRBJ2-7; D possibly matches TRBD1 or TRBD2 (5 bases each). The CDR3 is 13 residues long. CDR1 and CDR2 (germline): SGHTA, FQGNSA. V gave up 5 bases and J gave up 6 bases, with 14 bases separating them. The CDR3 coding sequence is TGTGCCAGCAGCAACGGGGCGGCCCGCGAGCAGTACTTC. It yields the protein CASSNGAAREQYF.

The chain combines TRBV28 with TRBJ1-1; TRBD1 is a possible D gene (6 bases). This CDR3 is built from 14 residues. The V and J ends lost 6 bases and 1 base respectively, with 12 bases between them. Germline V gene data show CDR1 as MDHEN and CDR2 as SYDVKM. The CDR3 nucleotides are TGTGCCAGCAGCCTTGGGACACCGAACACTGAAGCTTTCTTT. Protein: CASSLGTPNTEAFF. Supplemented by reference TRBV28 and TRBJ1-1, the full variable domain reads DVKVTQSSRYLVKRTGEKVFLECVQDMDHENMFWYRQDPGLGLRLIYFSYDVKMKEKGDIPEGYSVSREKKERFSLILESASTNQTSMYLCASSLGTPNTEAFFGQGTRLTVV.

The chain is built from TRBV28 and TRBJ1-2; 8 nucleotides line up with TRBD1. V lost 1 base to trimming and J lost 7 bases; unmatched junction nucleotides: 17. CDR1 and CDR2 (germline): MDHEN, SYDVKM. CDR3 length: 18 amino acids. The CDR3 nucleotides are TGTGCCAGCAGTTTATCACCCACAGGACAGGGTTTCGGGGCTGGCTACACCTTC. This codes for CASSLSPTGQGFGAGYTF.

This chain connects TRBV29-1 to TRBJ2-2; D might be TRBD2 (6 bases). Trimming cost V 2 bases and J 6 bases, with 13 bases left between them. This CDR3 is 14 amino acids long. CDR1 and CDR2 from the germline V gene are SQVTM and ANQGSEA. The CDR3 nucleotides read TGCAGCGTTGAATCGGGGGAGATACCCGGGGAGCTGTTTTTT. This sequence encodes CSVESGEIPGELFF.

This clone was observed a handful of times. The gene calls are TRBV10-1 and TRBJ1-1, with unresolved D. CDR1 WNHNN and CDR2 SYGVQD come from the germline V gene (reference sequence). V was clipped by 7 bases and J by 5 bases, with 14 bases between them. The CDR3 covers 13 residues. This CDR3 is CASILGSWTEAFF. The CDR3 DNA reads as TGCGCCAGCATCCTTGGGTCATGGACTGAAGCTTTCTTT.

The chain combines TRBV18 with TRBJ2-3, with no clear D. Trimming shortened V by 6 bases and J by 0 bases, and 25 bases separated the two germline ends. Looked up from germline, CDR1 is KGHSH and CDR2 is LQKENI. The CDR3 extends over 19 amino acids. CDR3 residues: CASSRLMGLDRTSTDTQYF. Written as DNA, the CDR3 is TGTGCCAGCTCCCGGTTAATGGGGTTAGACCGAACTAGCACAGATACGCAGTATTTT.

In the case of this clone: This could be a read error, since a much larger clone is one nucleotide away. Here the CDR3 reads CAWSESSGNTIHF. DNA of the CDR3: TGTGCCTGGAGTGAGAGCTCTGGAAACACCATACATTTT. The J gene is TRBJ1-3, the V gene TRBV30, with no clear D. The CDR3 totals 13 residues. The germline gives CDR1 GTSNPN, CDR2 SVGIG (reference sequence).

J is TRBJ1-4 and V is TRBV6-5, with TRBD1 matching 7 bases. CDR3 length equals 14 residues. Looked up from germline, CDR1 is MNHEY and CDR2 is SVGAGI. V was clipped by 6 bases and J by 4 bases; unmatched bases: 5. The CDR3 sequence: CASRPTGNNEKLFF. As DNA, the CDR3 is TGTGCCAGCAGACCGACAGGGAATAATGAAAAACTGTTTTTT.

The chain employs TRBV9 and TRBJ1-3, with D unresolved. Germline V gene data show CDR1 as SGDLS and CDR2 as YYNGEE. Trimming removed 0 bases at V and 2 bases at J, with 12 bases between. This CDR3 region has 16 residues. The CDR3 reads CASSVGEGRAGNTIYF. In DNA, the CDR3 is TGTGCCAGCAGCGTAGGGGAGGGAAGGGCTGGAAACACCATATATTTT.